This entry features one TCR beta chain sequence. Per the original methods: Cell counts per sample came from amplifying reference gene primers. This table comes from immunoSEQ multiplex PCR, and its TCRdb copy is limited to in-frame clones, with some not included. The V and J calls and clone size come from that table; D and trimming were worked out from the DNA. The sample lists approximately 70,000 clones; 70% to 90% were seen once. In germline, CDR1 is MNHEY, CDR2 SVGEGT. V was clipped by 5 bases and J by 0 bases; unmatched bases: 5. CDR3 size: 19 residues. These data are taken from a study of blood T cell repertoires in COVID-19.

Sequenced sample: peripheral blood. The chain links TRBV6-2 or TRBV6-3 to TRBJ2-6; 15 bases align to TRBD2. The TCR sequence derives from a human donor in a cohort sampled during active COVID-19. The CDR3 DNA is TGTGCCAGCAGTGGGACTAGCGGGGGGCCGACCTCTGGGGCCAACGTCCTGACTTTC. Translation gives CASSGTSGGPTSGANVLTF.